The entry that follows covers one T cell receptor (beta chain) sequence. In Seattle, patients joined the study during active infection and were tracked longitudinally. This sample was taken from a study of blood T cell repertoires in COVID-19. Study summary: Collection of acute and convalescent COVID-19 samples took place in the United States, Italy and Spain. PBMCs, B-cell-depleted T cells, or T cells provided the cDNA or gDNA that made up the material.

TCRdb keeps only in-frame clones here, not all; method: immunoSEQ multiplex PCR. The sample yields roughly 200,000 clones, around 83% seen once. The CDR3 is made up of 14 amino acids. Per the germline V gene, CDR1 is SGHAT and CDR2 is FQNNGV. Trimming removed 1 base from V and 12 bases from J, with 16 bases in between. This TCR was recovered from a woman at least 80 years old with COVID-19, enrolled during active disease. Material for sequencing was peripheral blood. The genes are TRBV11-2 and TRBJ2-1; a weak D match, TRBD1 (5 bases). The CDR3 here is CASSLGDRGRWQFF. CDR3 DNA: TGTGCCAGCAGCTTAGGGGATAGGGGTAGGTGGCAGTTCTTC.